The text below deals with one TCR beta chain. Antigen specificity is unknown. There are 14 residues in the CDR3. V lost 4 bases and J lost 12; bases outside the gene matches: 7. Germline V gene sequence: CDR1 SGHRS, CDR2 YFSETQ. The data stem from a study of cytomegalovirus exposure and HLA in healthy donors. Overall study results and limits: It was only CMV serostatus that was available as immune exposure information. Association of approximately 16,000 TCR beta sequences with HLA alleles was found at 0.05 false discovery rate in a later analysis. In a later analysis, compared with equally common non-associated chains, HLA-associated beta chains were more expanded. Several of the most significant clusters were apparently associated with common viral pathogens in a later analysis.

PCR involved 60 Vbeta and 13 Jbeta primers. Produced via immunoSEQ multiplex PCR; TCRdb's table is partial and in-frame only. The sample shows 160,000 or so clones, around 81% of them seen only once. This receptor was obtained from a man in his forties in good health and CMV-seronegative. This chain links TRBV5-1 with TRBJ2-7; 16 positions agree with TRBD2. The specimen was PBMCs. CDR3 loop: CASSGGLAGGQAYF. CDR3 bases: TGCGCCAGCAGCGGGGGACTAGCGGGAGGGCAGGCGTACTTC. The whole variable domain, remainder taken from reference TRBV5-1 and TRBJ2-7, is KAGVTQTPRYLIKTRGQQVTLSCSPISGHRSVSWYQQTPGQGLQFLFEYFSETQRNKGNFPGRFSGRQFSNSRSEMNVSTLELGDSALYLCASSGGLAGGQAYFGPGTRLTVT.